This T cell receptor beta chain was captured by sequencing in a study of cytomegalovirus exposure and HLA in healthy donors. Looking at the study overall: It was reported in a later analysis that the approximately 120 validation repertoires used the same platform as the approximately 670 first-cohort repertoires.

Produced via immunoSEQ multiplex PCR; TCRdb's table is partial and in-frame only. The table has approximately 300,000 clones, about nine tenths seen once. Germline V lookup: CDR1 MNHEY, CDR2 SMNVEV (reference sequence). V lost 5 bases to trimming and J lost 4 bases; unmatched junction nucleotides: 12. The CDR3 runs 16 residues. Sequencing used PBMCs. The sequence was obtained from a woman in her late teens or twenties in good health and CMV-seronegative. The V and J genes are TRBV27 and TRBJ1-1; 8 nucleotides agree with TRBD1. The CDR3 loop is CASSPSTGVIFTEAFF. The CDR3, as DNA: TGTGCCAGCAGTCCGTCGACAGGGGTGATATTCACTGAAGCTTTCTTT.